Given below is one TCR beta chain in context. The sample is drawn from a study of control samples from healthy donors and cancer patients. Assay used: immunoSEQ multiplex PCR; TCRdb lists only in-frame clones, some missing. The table records some 120,000 clones, 85% to 90% of them present only once. Germline-derived CDR1 and CDR2 are ENHRY and SYGVKD. The CDR3 runs to 15 residues. V lost 3 bases and J lost 3, with 12 bases in between. The sequence came from a woman between 45 and 65 years old with colorectal cancer. Sequencing input: PBMCs. The chain has TRBV10-3 and TRBJ2-4, with D perhaps matching TRBD2 (6 bases). CDR3: CAISDGDGGKNIQYF. The CDR3 bases are TGTGCCATCAGTGATGGGGACGGGGGCAAAAACATTCAGTACTTC.